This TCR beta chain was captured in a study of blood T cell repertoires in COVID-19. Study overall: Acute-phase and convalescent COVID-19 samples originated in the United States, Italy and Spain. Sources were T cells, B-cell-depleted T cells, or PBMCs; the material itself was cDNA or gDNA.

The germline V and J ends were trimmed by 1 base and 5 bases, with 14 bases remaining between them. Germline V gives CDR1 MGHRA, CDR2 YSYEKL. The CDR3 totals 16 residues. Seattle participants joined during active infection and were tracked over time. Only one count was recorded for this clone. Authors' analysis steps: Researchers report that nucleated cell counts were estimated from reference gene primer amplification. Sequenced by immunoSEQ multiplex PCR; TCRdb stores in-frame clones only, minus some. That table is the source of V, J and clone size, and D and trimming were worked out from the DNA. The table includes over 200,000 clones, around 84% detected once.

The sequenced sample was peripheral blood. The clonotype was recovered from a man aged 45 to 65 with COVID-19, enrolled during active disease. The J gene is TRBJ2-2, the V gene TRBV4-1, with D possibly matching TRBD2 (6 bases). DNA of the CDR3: TGCGCCAGCAGCCAAGGGGCCGGGAGTGGTACCGGGGAGCTGTTTTTT. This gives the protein CASSQGAGSGTGELFF.